The 26 T cell receptor beta chains presented below share a single source sample, sequenced in a study of cytomegalovirus exposure and HLA in healthy donors (dated by TCRdb to the late 2010s). Library prep was done by the immunoSEQ multiplex PCR assay. TCRdb mirrors the immuneACCESS table, restricted to in-frame sequences. Some clones are absent from its copies; in checked studies, under half trace to an unresolved V gene, and the reason for the others is unknown. Counted in this sample were over 70,000 clones; roughly 94% of them appeared once. The top ten constitute 0.55% to 0.65% of the sample. Material for sequencing was PBMCs. These receptors were collected from a woman aged 18 to 35 in good health and CMV-seronegative.

This sequence joins TRBV25-1 and TRBJ1-2; 8 bases map to TRBD1. Germline assignment: CDR1 MGHDK and CDR2 SYGVNS. Losses at the gene ends were 5 bases for V and 6 bases for J; bases not matched to a gene: 11. The CDR3 loop spans 15 amino acids. CDR3 nucleotides: TGTGCCAGCAGTACACGGACAGGGATCACAAATGGCTACACCTTC. Translation: CASSTRTGITNGYTF.

This sequence joins TRBV6-5 and TRBJ2-7; D is unclear. The germline CDR1 and CDR2 sequences are MNHEY and SVGAGI. V shed 8 bases and J shed 7 bases, with 18 bases lying between them. This CDR3 has 13 amino acids. CDR3 sequence: CASSRRLGWEQYF. The CDR3, as DNA: TGTGCCAGCTCACGTAGACTTGGCTGGGAGCAGTACTTC.

The chain is built from TRBV11-3 and TRBJ2-1, with TRBD2 matching 8 bases. The V gene end was trimmed by 5 bases and the J gene end by 0 bases; junction bases not matched to a gene: 9. The germline V gene encodes CDR1 SGHNT and CDR2 YENEEA. CDR3 length: 17 amino acids. CDR3 DNA: TGTGCCAGCAGCCAGACGGGGGGGTTGACCTCCTACAATGAGCAGTTCTTC. It is translated as CASSQTGGLTSYNEQFF. Together with reference TRBV11-3 and TRBJ2-1, the CDR3 gives the full variable domain: EAGVVQSPRYKIIEKKQPVAFWCNPISGHNTLYWYLQNLGQGPELLIRYENEEAVDDSQLPKDRFSAERLKGVDSTLKIQPAELGDSAVYLCASSQTGGLTSYNEQFFGPGTRLTVL.

The CDR3: CASRRGGGVDTQYF. DNA of the CDR3: TGCGCCAGCAGGCGGGGGGGTGGAGTAGATACGCAGTATTTT. The genes are TRBV5-1 and TRBJ2-3, with 9 bases that match TRBD2. This CDR3 has 14 residues. CDR1 and CDR2 (germline): SGHRS, YFSETQ. J was trimmed by 5 bases and V by 5 bases; bases with no gene match: 6.

The table lists this clone with a count of one. The J gene is TRBJ2-1, the V gene TRBV9; D not certain. This CDR3 contains 13 residues. Germline-derived CDR1 and CDR2 are SGDLS and YYNGEE. Trimming took 3 bases from V and 9 from J, leaving 13 bases between them. CDR3 DNA sequence: TGTGCCAGCAGCGGAGATCTCCGCACTGAGCAGTTCTTC. Translation: CASSGDLRTEQFF. The entire variable domain, with the rest obtained from reference TRBV9 and TRBJ2-1, is as follows: DSGVTQTPKHLITATGQRVTLRCSPRSGDLSVYWYQQSLDQGLQFLIQYYNGEERAKGNILERFSAQQFPDLHSELNLSSLELGDSALYFCASSGDLRTEQFFGPGTRLTVL.

This chain's CDR3 is CSVLKGAHGANVLTF. DNA of the CDR3: TGCAGCGTACTCAAGGGGGCGCACGGGGCCAACGTCCTGACTTTC. V is TRBV29-1 and J is TRBJ2-6, with 7 bases identical to TRBD1. The length of the CDR3 is 15 residues. J was trimmed by 4 bases and V by 6 bases; bases with no gene match: 9. The germline V gene has CDR1 SQVTM and CDR2 ANQGSEA.

The V and J genes are TRBV7-2 and TRBJ2-7; D might be TRBD1 (5 bases). The V end was cut by 5 bases, the J end by 7 bases, with 27 bases between. Germline V gene sequence: CDR1 SGHTA, CDR2 FQGNSA. The CDR3 loop spans 17 amino acids. CDR3 bases: TGTGCCAGCAGCCCACGTCCTGGTCGGACACGTCTGGGGGAGCAGTACTTC. Translated, it gives CASSPRPGRTRLGEQYF.

This chain uses TRBV25-1 with TRBJ2-3; 7 bases fit TRBD1. The V gene end was trimmed by 7 bases and the J gene end by 1 base; junction bases not matched to a gene: 14. The germline V gene has CDR1 MGHDK and CDR2 SYGVNS. CDR3 length equals 17 residues. CDR3 sequence reads: CASTFRQGEGGTDTQYF. The CDR3 nucleotides are TGTGCCAGCACGTTTAGACAGGGAGAGGGAGGCACAGATACGCAGTATTTT.

The chain is built from TRBV9 and TRBJ2-1; 7 bases align to TRBD2. This CDR3 has 19 residues. V shed 4 bases, J shed 0 bases, and the junction held 16 bases outside the gene matches. Germline loops: CDR1 SGDLS, CDR2 YYNGEE. In DNA, the CDR3 is TGTGCCAGCAGCCCCCAAGCGGGGATAGCGGTGAGCTCCTACAATGAGCAGTTCTTC. It is translated as CASSPQAGIAVSSYNEQFF.

This rearrangement joins TRBV2 to TRBJ1-5; no reliable D call. Looked up from germline, CDR1 is SNHLY and CDR2 is FYNNEI. With 10 bases removed from V and 5 bases from J, the gap between germline ends came to 21 bases. This CDR3 contains 15 residues. The CDR3 region has the DNA TGTGCCACTTCCCTAAGCCCCATTTTGGATCAGCCCCAGCATTTT. This encodes CATSLSPILDQPQHF.

The genes are TRBV2 and TRBJ2-2, with D perhaps TRBD2 (7 bases). From germline, CDR1 is SNHLY and CDR2 FYNNEI. This CDR3 has 19 amino acids. Trimming took 4 bases from V and 4 from J, leaving 25 bases between them. The CDR3 here is CASSVQDSWGGKSTGELFF. DNA of the CDR3: TGTGCCAGCAGTGTGCAGGACAGCTGGGGGGGTAAAAGCACCGGGGAGCTGTTTTTT.

The chain employs TRBV19 and TRBJ1-2, with a tentative D call TRBD1 (5 bases). V lost 3 bases and J lost 14, with 22 bases in between. The CDR3 covers 14 residues. Germline-derived CDR1 and CDR2 are LNHDA and SQIVND (reference sequence). Here the CDR3 DNA reads TGTGCCAGTAGTATGGAGGCCACGGGCAGGGACTATACCTTC. Protein: CASSMEATGRDYTF. Using reference TRBV19 and TRBJ1-2 for the parts outside the CDR3, the full variable domain is DGGITQSPKYLFRKEGQNVTLSCEQNLNHDAMYWYRQDPGQGLRLIYYSQIVNDFQKGDIAEGYSVSREKKESFPLTVTSAQKNPTAFYLCASSMEATGRDYTFGSGTRLTVV.

V is TRBV7-9 and J is TRBJ1-2, with unresolved D. This CDR3 spans 15 amino acids. Germline assignment: CDR1 SEHNR and CDR2 FQNEAQ (reference sequence). V was shortened by 1 base and J by 6 bases, with 15 bases between the two germline ends. The CDR3 DNA reads as TGTGCCAGCAGCTTAGATGAGGGCAGAGTTGATGGCTACACCTTC. It specifies CASSLDEGRVDGYTF.

This clone was counted a single time. The chain combines TRBV19 with TRBJ1-5, with unresolved D. Germline loops: CDR1 LNHDA, CDR2 SQIVND (reference sequence). The CDR3 loop spans 14 amino acids. The germline V and J ends were trimmed by 8 bases and 3 bases, with 14 bases remaining between them. CDR3 loop: CASLTPGLNQPQHF. The CDR3 nucleotides are TGTGCCAGTCTTACCCCGGGTCTCAATCAGCCCCAGCATTTT.

The rearrangement links TRBV4-3 to TRBJ2-7; TRBD2 matches 8 bases. CDR1 is LGHNA, CDR2 YSLEER, per germline. This CDR3 has 14 amino acids. V dropped 2 bases and J dropped 3; count of bases not matched to a gene: 3. The chain's CDR3 is CASSQRGGDYEQYF. CDR3 bases: TGCGCCAGCAGCCAACGGGGGGGTGACTACGAGCAGTACTTC.

This chain uses TRBV27 with TRBJ2-7; 7 nucleotides align to TRBD1. The V gene's germline CDR1 is MNHEY and CDR2 SMNVEV (reference sequence). This CDR3 region has 15 residues. Trimming cost V 3 bases and J 5 bases; bases outside gene matches: 10. CDR3 DNA sequence: TGTGCCAGCAGTTTTCCCGGGACAGCTCAGCACGAGCAGTACTTC. This gives the protein CASSFPGTAQHEQYF.

J is TRBJ2-7 and V is TRBV27; 11 nucleotides line up with TRBD1. V was clipped by 8 bases and J by 6 bases; unmatched bases: 12. Germline CDR1 and CDR2: MNHEY and SMNVEV (reference sequence). The length of the CDR3 is 15 residues. CDR3 DNA sequence: TGTGCCAGCCGGTTGCCGGGACAGGGGGAGTCCGAGCAGTACTTC. Translated, it gives CASRLPGQGESEQYF.

The chain combines TRBV15 with TRBJ1-6; 9 bases map to TRBD1. Germline V gives CDR1 LNHNV, CDR2 YYDKDF (reference sequence). J was trimmed by 8 bases and V by 4 bases; bases with no gene match: 6. The CDR3 has 15 residues. CDR3 DNA sequence: TGTGCCACCAGCACACAGGGACAGGGAGATTCACCCCTCCACTTT. Translated, it gives CATSTQGQGDSPLHF.

The chain couples TRBV15 to TRBJ2-7; 10 nucleotides align to TRBD2. Germline V CDR1 and CDR2: LNHNV, YYDKDF (reference sequence). V lost 5 bases, J lost 6 bases, and 7 bases stayed unmatched. The CDR3 is 14 amino acids. In DNA, the CDR3 is TGTGCCACCAGCCAAGAACTAGCGGGGCGCGAGCAGTACTTC. This gives the protein CATSQELAGREQYF. The variable domain in full, with the rest retrieved from reference TRBV15 and TRBJ2-7, is DAMVIQNPRYQVTQFGKPVTLSCSQTLNHNVMYWYQQKSSQAPKLLFHYYDKDFNNEADTPDNFQSRRPNTSFCFLDIRSPGLGDTAMYLCATSQELAGREQYFGPGTRLTVT.

The J gene is TRBJ1-2, the V gene TRBV5-6; the match to TRBD1 covers 8 bases. The V segment lost 4 bases and the J segment 4 bases; nucleotides outside the gene matches: 6. This CDR3 is built from 14 residues. Germline CDR1 is SGHDT and CDR2 is YYEEEE. The CDR3 is CASSPPDRVYGYTF. The CDR3, as DNA: TGTGCCAGCAGCCCCCCGGACAGGGTCTATGGCTACACCTTC. The whole variable domain, filled in from reference TRBV5-6 and TRBJ1-2, reads DAGVTQSPTHLIKTRGQQVTLRCSPKSGHDTVSWYQQALGQGPQFIFQYYEEEERQRGNFPDRFSGHQFPNYSSELNVNALLLGDSALYLCASSPPDRVYGYTFGSGTRLTVV.

The sample holds one count of this clone. The chain employs TRBV7-9 and TRBJ2-6; D uncertain. The CDR3 is 15 residues long. Per germline, CDR1 SEHNR and CDR2 FQNEAQ (reference sequence). Trimming cost V 5 bases and J 1 base, with 9 bases left between them. In DNA, the CDR3 is TGTGCCAGCAGCCGTACTCTATCTGGGGCCAACGTCCTGACTTTC. The encoded protein is CASSRTLSGANVLTF.

The rearrangement links TRBV5-1 to TRBJ1-3, with D tentatively TRBD1 (5 bases). Trimming took 0 bases from V and 9 from J, leaving 13 bases between them. The CDR3 runs 14 residues. Germline V gives CDR1 SGHRS, CDR2 YFSETQ. CDR3 region: CASSLESQGGTIYF. The CDR3 bases are TGCGCCAGCAGCTTGGAGTCGCAGGGCGGCACCATATATTTT.

This chain connects TRBV19 to TRBJ2-1; perhaps TRBD2 as D (6 bases). The CDR3 extends over 14 amino acids. V gave up 0 bases and J gave up 6 bases, with 9 bases separating them. Germline-derived CDR1 and CDR2 are LNHDA and SQIVND (reference sequence). The CDR3, as DNA: TGTGCCAGTAGTATAGACGGGGGTGGCAATGAGCAGTTCTTC. Protein product: CASSIDGGGNEQFF.

This clone was counted once. This chain connects TRBV7-2 to TRBJ2-7; TRBD2 might be the D (5 bases). Trimming took off 2 bases at V and 0 bases at J, with 17 bases between the two ends. Looked up from germline, CDR1 is SGHTA and CDR2 is FQGNSA. CDR3 size: 17 residues. The CDR3 region is CASSLSPSSESSYEQYF. CDR3 nucleotide sequence: TGTGCCAGCAGCTTAAGCCCCAGTAGCGAGTCCTCCTACGAGCAGTACTTC.

The rearrangement joins TRBV6-6 to TRBJ2-3; D is perhaps TRBD1 (5 bases). This CDR3 spans 15 amino acids. Germline CDR1 is MNHNY and CDR2 is SVGAGI (reference sequence). With 0 bases removed from V and 3 bases from J, the gap between germline ends came to 10 bases. The CDR3 sequence: CASSYSGPGTDTQYF. The CDR3 coding sequence is TGTGCCAGCAGTTACTCTGGCCCAGGGACAGATACGCAGTATTTT.

The gene calls are TRBV15 and TRBJ1-2, with D perhaps TRBD1 (5 bases). V was shortened by 0 bases and J by 11 bases, with 16 bases between the two germline ends. The CDR3 covers 14 residues. The germline V gene has CDR1 LNHNV and CDR2 YYDKDF (reference sequence). This chain's CDR3 is CATSREQGLTSYTF. The CDR3 bases are TGTGCCACCAGCAGAGAGCAGGGACTGACCTCATACACCTTC.